The following is a T cell receptor beta chain sequence with its context. Its antigen is not known. Donation came from healthy Caucasian individuals in Russia who were aged about 6 to 100. These data are taken from a study of blood T cells in healthy people across ages. The second PCR ran roughly 7 to 12 cycles with a sample-barcoded 5' primer and J-beta primers. TCRdb processed the 5' RACE reads anew with MiXCR; each CDR3 protein has one entry. The sample holds about 780,000 distinct CDR3 sequences, 20% to 30% seen once. CDR1 SQVTM and CDR2 ANQGSEA come from the germline V gene. The V gene lost 7 bases and the J gene lost 0 bases, with 11 bases spanning the gap. The CDR3 runs to 13 residues. General observations from the study: With donor CMV status unknown, expanded clonotype changes were possibly confounded.

This sample also appeared in a second study, on T cells of mothers and their children. That paper notes: The donors comprised over 5 children and their three healthy Caucasian mothers.

What was sequenced was blood. The TCR was taken from a boy aged 5 to 17 in good health. The V call is TRBV29-1, the J call TRBJ2-3; either TRBD1 or TRBD2 may fit D (5 bases each). CDR3 in amino acids: CSAGTHSTDTQYF. Written as DNA, the CDR3 is TGCAGCGCTGGGACCCATAGCACAGATACGCAGTATTTT.